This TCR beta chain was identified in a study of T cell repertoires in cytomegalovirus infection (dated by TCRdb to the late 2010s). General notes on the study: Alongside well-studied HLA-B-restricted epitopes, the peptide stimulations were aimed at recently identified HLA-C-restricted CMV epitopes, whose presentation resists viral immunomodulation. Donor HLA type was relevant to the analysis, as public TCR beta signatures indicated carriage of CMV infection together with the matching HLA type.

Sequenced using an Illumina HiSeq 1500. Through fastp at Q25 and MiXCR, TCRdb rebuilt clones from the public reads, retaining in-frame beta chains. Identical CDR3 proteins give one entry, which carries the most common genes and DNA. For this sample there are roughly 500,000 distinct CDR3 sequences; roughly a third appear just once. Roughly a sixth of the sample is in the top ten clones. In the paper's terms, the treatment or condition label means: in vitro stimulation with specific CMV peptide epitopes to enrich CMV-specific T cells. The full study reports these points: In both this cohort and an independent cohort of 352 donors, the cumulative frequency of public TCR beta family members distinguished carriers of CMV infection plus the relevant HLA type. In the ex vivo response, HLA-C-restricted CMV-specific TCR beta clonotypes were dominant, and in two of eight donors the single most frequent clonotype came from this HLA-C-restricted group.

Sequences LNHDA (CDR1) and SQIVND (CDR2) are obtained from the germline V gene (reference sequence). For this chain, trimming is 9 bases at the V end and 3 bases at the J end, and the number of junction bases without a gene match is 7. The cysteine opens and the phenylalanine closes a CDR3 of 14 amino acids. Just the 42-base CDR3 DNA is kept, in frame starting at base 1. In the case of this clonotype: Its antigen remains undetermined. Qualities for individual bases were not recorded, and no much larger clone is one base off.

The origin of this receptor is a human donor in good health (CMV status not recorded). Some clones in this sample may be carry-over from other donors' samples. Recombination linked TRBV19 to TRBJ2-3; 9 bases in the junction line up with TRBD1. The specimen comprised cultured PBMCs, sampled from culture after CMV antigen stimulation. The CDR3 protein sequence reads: CASKPGQGTDTQYF. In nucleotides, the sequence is TGTGCCAGCAAACCGGGACAGGGAACAGATACGCAGTATTTT.